This T cell receptor beta chain comes out of a study of shared clonotypes between healthy human individuals. Overall study: Each donor contributed plates that comprised three CD4 naive, three CD4 memory, two CD8 naive and one CD8 memory. Study-level findings and limits: The diversity represented, both genetic and in exposure history, was limited by few donors. Across several donors, naive CD4 shared roughly 5.2%, naive CD8 more than 3%, memory CD4 roughly 2.3%, memory CD8 about 0.4%.

To note about this clone: As yet, its antigen is unknown.

The input for sorted-subset replicate PCRs was around 200 ng DNA, 25,000 to 30,000 T cell genomes. Libraries were prepared by immunoSEQ multiplex PCR; TCRdb keeps only in-frame clonotypes and omits some of them. The table includes around 1.1 million clones, roughly 74% detected once. Germline CDR1 is SEHNR and CDR2 is FQNEAQ (reference sequence). Deletions cut 7 bases from V and 3 bases from J, with 27 bases between. The CDR3 is 19 residues long. V and J are TRBV7-9 and TRBJ2-2; tentatively, D is TRBD2 (6 bases). The clonotype comes from a man aged 18 to 30 in good health. Some clones in this sample may be carry-over from other donors' samples. The sequencing sample was made of memory CD4+ T cells from PBMCs. Subset indicated: CD45RA-negative fraction. The CDR3 here is CASTMGGGLNWLDTGELFF. Here the CDR3 DNA reads TGTGCCAGCACCATGGGGGGTGGGCTGAATTGGTTGGACACCGGGGAGCTGTTTTTT.